This entry is about one T cell receptor (beta chain). The antigen is unknown. This CDR3 has 11 amino acids. From germline, CDR1 is SEHNR and CDR2 FQNEAQ (reference sequence). V shed 5 bases and J shed 2 bases, with 3 bases lying between them. This entry is derived from a study of cytomegalovirus exposure and HLA in healthy donors. Some clones are missing from TCRdb's copy, which holds only in-frame ones; the method was immunoSEQ multiplex PCR. The sample consists of 150,000 to 200,000 clones, approximately 86% of them appearing once. Study-wide results and caveats: A later analysis found first-cohort TCR clusters tended to co-occur in the roughly 120 validation repertoires.

This receptor was identified in a man aged 25 to 40 in good health and CMV-seropositive. Source material: PBMCs. The chain employs TRBV7-9 and TRBJ2-5; D gene unclear. The CDR3 region is CASSVQETQYF. The CDR3 DNA sequence: TGTGCCAGCAGCGTACAAGAGACCCAGTACTTC.